The rows below give T cell receptor beta chains drawn from one sample of a study of blood T cell repertoires in COVID-19. TCRdb's table, derived via immunoSEQ multiplex PCR, lists solely in-frame clones and lacks some. The table includes roughly 200,000 clones, under 90% detected once. Sequencing was done on a sample of peripheral blood. These receptors all come from a man aged 60 to 75 with acute or convalescent COVID-19. The conserved cysteine and the conserved F or W are not part of the CDR3 here.

v_gene: TRBV4-1
CDR3aa: ASSQDPQGIGTDTQY

v_gene: TRBV18
CDR3aa: ASSTLDSSQPQH

v_gene: TRBV5-1
CDR3aa: ASSLGTLTGANVLT

v_gene: TRBV5-4
CDR3aa: ASSLGQEIYEQY

v_gene: TRBV9
CDR3aa: ASSVATPGASGNTIY

v_gene: TRBV11-2
CDR3aa: ASSLVGDSGYEQY

v_gene: TRBV4-1
CDR3aa: ASSQDGLAGVEPDTQY

v_gene: TRBV9
CDR3aa: ASSVEGGVTGELF

v_gene: TRBV9
CDR3aa: ASSVWAGTDTQY

v_gene: TRBV7-3
CDR3aa: ASSLNGGAPDTQY

v_gene: TRBV5-6
CDR3aa: ASSLAGGRYTIY

v_gene: TRBV7-6
CDR3aa: ASRPNLGTGGPEHTEAF

v_gene: TRBV9
CDR3aa: ASSVETHTEAF

v_gene: TRBV5-1
CDR3aa: ASSLFEGARNGYT

v_gene: TRBV24-1
CDR3aa: ATSREPPADTQY

v_gene: TRBV6-2/TRBV6-3
CDR3aa: ASSEGTGVGSNQPQH

v_gene: TRBV4-1
CDR3aa: ASSQEGGGRGQPQH

v_gene: TRBV2
CDR3aa: ASRRGFTEAF

v_gene: TRBV11-1
CDR3aa: ASSPFGVSTDTQY

v_gene: TRBV6-2/TRBV6-3
CDR3aa: ASSYDTDYGYT

v_gene: TRBV19
CDR3aa: ASSNRGGREQY

v_gene: TRBV4-3
CDR3aa: ASSRKGTVSGNTIY

v_gene: TRBV3-1/TRBV3-2
CDR3aa: ASSQAGRGQPQH

v_gene: TRBV5-4
CDR3aa: ASSLDSGRPYEQY

v_gene: TRBV6-2/TRBV6-3
CDR3aa: ASTPLGSIYNEQF

v_gene: TRBV27
CDR3aa: ASRFTLGLAGAGDTQY

v_gene: TRBV6-1
CDR3aa: ASSEASGQGGYEQY

v_gene: TRBV5-1
CDR3aa: ASSLDNGGQPYEQY

v_gene: TRBV6-1
CDR3aa: ASSEAGTGGWYGYT

v_gene: TRBV4-3
CDR3aa: ASSQAAWTDTQY

v_gene: TRBV6-1
CDR3aa: ASSEIIPTGELF

v_gene: TRBV9
CDR3aa: ASGGGADGANVLT

v_gene: TRBV5-4
CDR3aa: ASSSGGPYNSPLH

v_gene: TRBV5-3
CDR3aa: ATTGGAYDTEAF

v_gene: TRBV7-7
CDR3aa: ASSTGQAAGAQY

v_gene: TRBV9
CDR3aa: ASSPGVYSTDTQY

v_gene: TRBV29-1
CDR3aa: SVGNRGRGYT

v_gene: TRBV3-1/TRBV3-2
CDR3aa: ASSQDSSAQNTGELF

v_gene: TRBV23-1
CDR3aa: ASTLAGVGKTDTQY

v_gene: TRBV30
CDR3aa: AWVGSGRDEQF

v_gene: TRBV6-2/TRBV6-3
CDR3aa: ASSDPGLGTEAF

v_gene: TRBV19
CDR3aa: ASSTRLADTQY

v_gene: TRBV11-3
CDR3aa: ASSRGGNGGTEAF

v_gene: TRBV4-1
CDR3aa: ASSPSLGQATDTQY

v_gene: TRBV12-5
CDR3aa: ASGLLAGGPSTDTQY

v_gene: TRBV9
CDR3aa: ASSVGIPGTDTQY

v_gene: TRBV3-1/TRBV3-2
CDR3aa: ASSQEGGFTDTQY

v_gene: TRBV11-2
CDR3aa: ASSLDTQY

v_gene: TRBV6-1
CDR3aa: ASSERRDRGLDETQY

v_gene: TRBV12-3/TRBV12-4
CDR3aa: ASSLDRGDTQY

v_gene: TRBV11-3
CDR3aa: ASSPGGAEDNEQF

v_gene: TRBV12-3/TRBV12-4
CDR3aa: ASRLQGPTEAF

v_gene: TRBV24-1
CDR3aa: ATSDRGGHYEQY

v_gene: TRBV18
CDR3aa: ASSRTAAEHNEQF

v_gene: TRBV4-2
CDR3aa: ASSQDTGGVAAEQF

v_gene: TRBV6-4
CDR3aa: ASHEGDLVDNEQF

v_gene: TRBV12-3/TRBV12-4
CDR3aa: ASSLTENEQF

v_gene: TRBV2
CDR3aa: ASSINSYNEQF

v_gene: TRBV10-3
CDR3aa: AISEDRNTGELF

v_gene: TRBV11-2
CDR3aa: ASSPLASSTGNTIY